These 10 T cell receptor beta chains were all obtained from the same sample, sequenced in a study of shared clonotypes between healthy human individuals. TCRdb keeps only in-frame clones here, not all; method: immunoSEQ multiplex PCR. This sample carries 950,000 to 1,300,000 clones, roughly 80% of them seen once, and the ten largest clones take about 1.5%. Sequencing was done on a sample of memory CD4+ T cells sorted from blood. Subset reported: CD45RA-negative fraction. The source of these receptors is a young man in good health.

A note on this clone: Within the sample, other DNA sequences also encode this same CDR3. V is TRBV6-6 and J is TRBJ2-7, with 8 bases lining up with TRBD1. Germline assignment: CDR1 MNHNY and CDR2 SVGAGI (reference sequence). The CDR3 extends over 14 amino acids. The ends lost 2 bases at V and 4 bases at J; junction bases unmatched: 4. Written as DNA, the CDR3 is TGTGCCAGCAGTTACCTTGGGACAGGTTACGAGCAGTACTTC. It translates to CASSYLGTGYEQYF.

This clone has ten or more counts. Other DNA sequences of this sample code for an identical CDR3. This chain connects TRBV6-6 to TRBJ1-3, with 7 positions matching TRBD1. The CDR3 length is 14 residues. Germline V CDR1 and CDR2: MNHNY, SVGAGI (reference sequence). With V trimmed by 6 bases and J by 0 bases, 2 bases remained unmatched. The CDR3, as DNA: TGTGCCAGCAGCCGGGACAGCTCTGGAAACACCATATATTTT. This sequence encodes CASSRDSSGNTIYF.

This clone was recorded a few times. The chain recombines TRBV7-2 with TRBJ1-2, with D perhaps matching TRBD1 (5 bases). With 5 bases removed from V and 8 bases from J, the gap between germline ends came to 18 bases. Germline values: CDR1 SGHTA, CDR2 FQGNSA. This CDR3 spans 14 amino acids. The CDR3 is CASSPSRGAGGYTF. The DNA for the CDR3 is TGTGCCAGCAGCCCGTCGAGAGGGGCCGGAGGCTACACCTTC.

A word on this clone: Other DNA variants within this sample encode the same CDR3. J is TRBJ2-7 and V is TRBV6-1; D is unresolved. The CDR3 has 10 residues. The germline V gene encodes CDR1 MNHNS and CDR2 SASEGT. Trimming took off 7 bases at V and 3 bases at J, with 4 bases between the two ends. CDR3 sequence (DNA): TGTGCCAGCAATAGCTACGAGCAGTACTTC. This sequence encodes CASNSYEQYF.

V and J are TRBV29-1 and TRBJ2-7, with 7 bases matching TRBD1. The CDR3 loop spans 14 amino acids. The germline V gene encodes CDR1 SQVTM and CDR2 ANQGSEA. V gave up 6 bases and J gave up 2 bases; unmatched junction bases: 10. CDR3 in DNA: TGCAGCGTAGTCGACAGGGTTAGTGCCTACGAGCAGTACTTC. Protein sequence: CSVVDRVSAYEQYF.

The chain joins TRBV9 to TRBJ2-3; tentative D call: TRBD2 (6 bases). CDR1 is SGDLS and CDR2 is YYNGEE in the germline V gene. Trimming shortened V by 4 bases and J by 2 bases, and 14 bases separated the two germline ends. This CDR3 has 15 residues. The CDR3 spells CASSPRGFLTDTQYF. CDR3 DNA: TGTGCCAGCAGCCCCCGGGGGTTCCTCACAGATACGCAGTATTTT.

The chain is built from TRBV15 and TRBJ1-4; 7 nucleotides line up with TRBD1. Germline V gene sequence: CDR1 LNHNV, CDR2 YYDKDF (reference sequence). V lost 3 bases and J lost 0; bases outside the gene matches: 4. This CDR3 comprises 16 residues. The CDR3 bases are TGTGCCACCAGCAGCCTCGGGACAGCAACTAATGAAAAACTGTTTTTT. Protein product: CATSSLGTATNEKLFF.

The chain joins TRBV7-2 to TRBJ2-7; D is unclear. V was clipped by 2 bases and J by 6 bases, with 5 bases between them. This CDR3 contains 11 residues. Germline V lookup: CDR1 SGHTA, CDR2 FQGNSA. The CDR3: CASSLRIEQYF. The CDR3, as DNA: TGTGCCAGCAGCTTAAGGATCGAGCAGTACTTC.

CDR3 DNA sequence: TGTGCCAGCAGTTACGATCCTAGCGGGTACGAGCAGTACTTC. Its protein product is CASSYDPSGYEQYF. The chain employs TRBV6-6 and TRBJ2-7, with 8 bases lining up with TRBD2. The ends lost 2 bases at V and 4 bases at J; junction bases unmatched: 4. The CDR3 length is 14 residues. CDR1 and CDR2 (germline): MNHNY, SVGAGI (reference sequence).

This clone was recorded many times. CDR3 residues: CASSNDRANYGYTF. The CDR3 coding sequence is TGTGCCAGCAGCAATGACAGGGCCAACTATGGCTACACCTTC. This chain uses TRBV2 with TRBJ1-2; 7 bases align to TRBD1. From germline, CDR1 is SNHLY and CDR2 FYNNEI. This CDR3 region has 14 residues. J gave up 2 bases and V 6 bases, and 6 bases lay outside the gene matches.